This paragraph reports one T cell receptor (beta chain). The antigen is undetermined. This record comes from a study of shared clonotypes between healthy human individuals. Findings of the study overall: Researchers found naive subsets generally carried larger estimated richness than memory subsets. Sorted-subset samples were not fully sequenced, rarefaction indicated.

From CD4+ cells came CD45RA+ naive and CD45RA-negative memory subsets. Only in-frame clones appear in the TCRdb table, and some are missing; sequencing was by immunoSEQ multiplex PCR. The top ten clones hold 0.89% of a sample with about 1.1 million clones, approximately 80% of them seen once. This CDR3 comprises 14 residues. Deletions cut 0 bases from V and 1 base from J, with 8 bases between. Germline assignment: CDR1 SGHRS and CDR2 YFSETQ. The sequenced sample was memory CD4+ T cells from PBMCs. Subset in this sample: CD45RA-negative fraction. The chain recombines TRBV5-1 with TRBJ2-7; D possibly corresponds to TRBD1 (5 bases). This TCR was sampled from a man aged 18 to 29 in good health. Some clones in this sample may be carry-over from other donors' samples. CDR3 nucleotide sequence: TGCGCCAGCAGCTTGGATTCAGGGTCCTACGAGCAGTACTTC. Encoded protein: CASSLDSGSYEQYF.